This entry features one T cell receptor (beta chain) sequence. The data derive from a study of blood T cell repertoires in COVID-19. Overall study: Sources were T cells, B-cell-depleted T cells, or PBMCs; the material itself was cDNA or gDNA.

Living in about two dozen US areas, the participants were between roughly 18 and 95 years of age. Cohort assignment relied on participant-reported clinical history. Some clones are missing from TCRdb's copy, which holds only in-frame ones; the method was immunoSEQ multiplex PCR. The sample lists some 300,000 clones, 65% to 90% occurring once. Trimming shortened V by 3 bases and J by 2 bases, and 8 bases separated the two germline ends. CDR1 is GTSNPN, CDR2 SVGIG, per germline (reference sequence). This CDR3 contains 13 residues. The TCR comes from a man aged 25-45 years who had recovered from COVID-19. The sequencing input was PBMCs or T cells enriched from blood (not recorded which). The chain couples TRBV30 to TRBJ1-3, with D possibly TRBD1 on 5 matching bases. The CDR3 reads CAWRSGTGNTIYF. CDR3 in DNA: TGTGCCTGGAGGTCAGGGACTGGAAACACCATATATTTT.